This TCR beta chain originates from a study of technical replicates of blood from a few donors. The table lists this clone with a count of one. The CDR3 totals 14 residues. CDR1 is KGHSH and CDR2 is LQKENI in the germline V gene. The V segment lost 3 bases and the J segment 5 bases; nucleotides outside the gene matches: 6. This table comes from immunoSEQ multiplex PCR, and its TCRdb copy is limited to in-frame clones, with some not included. The repertoire includes approximately 84,000 clones, about 98% of them detected once, and approximately 0.15% sits in the top ten. The V gene is TRBV18, the J gene TRBJ2-5, with 7 positions matching TRBD2. The receptor was derived from a human donor in good health. The source material was T cells isolated from PBMCs. The CDR3 DNA sequence: TGTGCCAGCTCACCCCCTCCCGGGAGGGAGACCCAGTACTTC. It yields the protein CASSPPPGRETQYF. Full variable domain (missing parts from reference TRBV18 and TRBJ2-5): NAGVMQNPRHLVRRRGQEARLRCSPMKGHSHVYWYRQLPEEGLKFMVYLQKENIIDESGMPKERFSAEFPKEGPSILRIQQVVRGDSAAYFCASSPPPGRETQYFGPGTRLLVL.